This is a list of T cell receptor beta chains from one sample in a study of cytomegalovirus exposure and HLA in healthy donors. Sequenced by immunoSEQ multiplex PCR; TCRdb stores in-frame clones only, minus some. The table shows about 160,000 clones, with about 79% occurring only once. The specimen was PBMCs. The receptors derive from a man between 45 and 60 years old in good health and CMV-seropositive. CDR3s include the opening cysteine and the closing phenylalanine or tryptophan. Each record gives: clone size, V gene, D gene, J gene, CDR3 length, CDR3 protein, CDR3 DNA. The D gene is left open where the match is weak. The size field is filled for only some rows; it gives once, few, many or a size class.

.	TRBV5-1	.	TRBJ2-7	13	CASSLAGMHEQYF	TGCGCCAGCAGCTTGGCAGGGATGCACGAGCAGTACTTC
once	TRBV27	TRBD2	TRBJ2-1	12	CASKRGNNEQFF	TGTGCCAGCAAGCGGGGGAACAATGAGCAGTTCTTC
.	TRBV5-1	TRBD1	TRBJ1-1	14	CASSAGGAGTEAFF	TGCGCCAGCAGCGCAGGGGGCGCGGGCACTGAAGCTTTCTTT
.	TRBV7-9	.	TRBJ1-1	14	CASSYTGRNTEAFF	TGTGCCAGCAGTTATACCGGGAGGAACACTGAAGCTTTCTTT
once	TRBV19	TRBD1	TRBJ1-2	15	CASSVGQGAFYGYTF	TGTGCCAGTAGTGTGGGACAGGGGGCTTTCTATGGCTACACCTTC
once	TRBV5-6	TRBD1	TRBJ1-5	14	CASSWGTGVTTQHF	TGTGCCAGCAGCTGGGGGACAGGGGTCACAACCCAGCATTTT
.	TRBV27	TRBD1	TRBJ1-1	15	CASSLSGRQGPGAFF	TGTGCCAGCAGTTTATCGGGTCGACAGGGGCCGGGAGCTTTCTTT
.	TRBV7-8	.	TRBJ1-1	15	CASSSPPDRNTEAFF	TGTGCCAGCAGCTCCCCCCCCGACAGGAACACTGAAGCTTTCTTT
.	TRBV5-6	.	TRBJ1-1	14	CASSDTVPGTEAFF	TGTGCCAGCTCCGATACGGTCCCTGGCACTGAAGCTTTCTTT
few	TRBV6-5	TRBD1	TRBJ1-2	14	CASSQRQGTDGYTF	TGTGCCAGCAGCCAACGACAGGGGACTGACGGCTACACCTTC
.	TRBV29-1	TRBD1	TRBJ1-3	14	CSVGGTGAGNTIYF	TGCAGCGTTGGTGGGACAGGGGCTGGAAACACCATATATTTT
few	TRBV9	.	TRBJ1-2	16	CASSAPSSDRSYGYTF	TGTGCCAGCAGTGCCCCCTCATCAGACAGGTCCTATGGCTACACCTTC
.	TRBV7-2	.	TRBJ1-1	16	CASSLSGQIFGAEAFF	TGTGCCAGCAGCTTAAGCGGACAGATCTTCGGTGCTGAAGCTTTCTTT
.	TRBV7-9	.	TRBJ1-4	17	CASSLAGARRKNEKLFF	TGTGCCAGCAGCTTAGCGGGAGCCCGGAGGAAAAATGAAAAACTGTTTTTT
once	TRBV5-1	.	TRBJ1-5	16	CASSREGGRDNQPQHF	TGCGCCAGCAGCCGTGAAGGTGGCAGGGACAATCAGCCCCAGCATTTT
.	TRBV29-1	TRBD1	TRBJ1-2	14	CSVSPLQGNYGYTF	TGCAGCGTTAGCCCCCTACAGGGGAACTATGGCTACACCTTC
.	TRBV6-5	.	TRBJ2-4	13	CASSPGRGNIQYF	TGTGCCAGCAGCCCTGGGAGGGGGAACATTCAGTACTTC
few	TRBV11-3	TRBD1	TRBJ2-1	17	CASSLDEGAGLYNEQFF	TGTGCCAGCAGCTTAGATGAGGGGGCTGGGCTCTACAATGAGCAGTTCTTC
.	TRBV18	.	TRBJ1-2	15	CASKSGGSFNYGYTF	TGTGCCAGCAAGTCGGGCGGGAGCTTTAACTATGGCTACACCTTC
.	TRBV6-5	TRBD1	TRBJ2-7	14	CASSYDRGSNEQYF	TGTGCCAGCAGTTACGACAGGGGTAGTAACGAGCAGTACTTC
.	TRBV5-6	TRBD2	TRBJ2-1	15	CASSLGPGLAGEQFF	TGTGCCAGCAGCTTGGGGCCGGGACTAGCGGGAGAGCAGTTCTTC
.	TRBV7-9	TRBD1	TRBJ2-1	15	CASGDSDSSYNEQFF	TGTGCCAGCGGGGACAGTGATAGCTCCTACAATGAGCAGTTCTTC